Listed here are 29 T cell receptor beta chains from one sample, sequenced in a study of T-cell reconstitution after alpha-beta-depleted transplantation in children. Unique molecular identifiers were incorporated when the TCRbeta library was constructed. In TCRdb, the PCR reads were re-called with MiXCR into one record per CDR3 protein. The sample consists of about 110,000 distinct CDR3 sequences, 5% to 8% of them appearing once. The material sequenced was PBMCs, mostly from graft donor cells, taken 360 days after TCRalphabeta/CD19-depleted stem cell transplant. Receptors were obtained from a male patient between 2 and 10 years old who had a stem cell transplant for acute lymphoblastic leukemia, so the T cells may come from the graft donor.

This clonotype was found a few times. The V call is TRBV27, the J call TRBJ2-1; D is possibly TRBD2 (6 bases). Per germline, CDR1 MNHEY and CDR2 SMNVEV (reference sequence). CDR3 size: 13 residues. Trimming stripped 3 bases from V and 6 bases from J, with 9 bases between. CDR3: CASSLGGRNEQFF. DNA of the CDR3: TGTGCCAGCAGTTTGGGGGGACGCAATGAGCAGTTCTTC.

This clonotype was picked up many times. The chain has TRBV7-2 and TRBJ2-1; D ambiguous. V was shortened by 5 bases and J by 9 bases, with 11 bases between the two germline ends. Germline V lookup: CDR1 SGHTA, CDR2 FQGNSA. The CDR3 runs 12 residues. The CDR3 region is CASSLWASEQFF. CDR3 in DNA: TGTGCCAGCAGCCTATGGGCGAGTGAGCAGTTCTTC. The full variable domain, completed using reference TRBV7-2 and TRBJ2-1, is GAGVSQSPSNKVTEKGKDVELRCDPISGHTALYWYRQSLGQGLEFLIYFQGNSAPDKSGLPSDRFSAERTGGSVSTLTIQRTQQEDSAVYLCASSLWASEQFFGPGTRLTVL.

At least ten counts were recorded for this clonotype. The chain couples TRBV20-1 to TRBJ2-7, with TRBD2 matching 10 bases. This CDR3 has 13 residues. V shed 7 bases, J shed 0 bases, and the junction held 3 bases outside the gene matches. Looked up from germline, CDR1 is DFQATT and CDR2 is SNEGSKA (reference sequence). CDR3 nucleotides: TGCAGTGTTGGACTAGCGGACTCCTACGAGCAGTACTTC. It is translated as CSVGLADSYEQYF.

A few counts support this clonotype. The rearrangement joins TRBV25-1 to TRBJ2-5; 7 bases match TRBD1. The germline gives CDR1 MGHDK, CDR2 SYGVNS. The V and J ends lost 4 bases and 2 bases, in that order; junction bases with no gene match: 10. The length of the CDR3 is 16 residues. CDR3 in DNA: TGTGCCAGCAGTGGACAGGGTCGAAGGTTTCAAGAGACCCAGTACTTC. It codes for CASSGQGRRFQETQYF.

This chain uses TRBV6-2 or TRBV6-3 with TRBJ2-7; no reliable D call. There are 16 residues in the CDR3. Trimming left V 0 bases short and J 3 bases short, with 15 bases between. The V gene's germline CDR1 is MNHEY and CDR2 SVGEGT. CDR3 residues: CASSYSRHLSDYEQYF. DNA of the CDR3: TGTGCCAGCAGTTACTCGAGACACCTCTCCGACTACGAGCAGTACTTC.

In its sample, this clonotype was seen many times. The chain has TRBV14 and TRBJ2-7; the match to TRBD1 covers 7 bases. V was clipped by 5 bases and J by 4 bases; unmatched bases: 8. The CDR3 spans 14 residues. Germline CDR1 SGHDN, CDR2 FVKESK. CDR3 nucleotide sequence: TGTGCCAGCAGCTTGGGACAGCGTTTATACGAGCAGTACTTC. It is translated as CASSLGQRLYEQYF.

The chain combines TRBV7-6 with TRBJ2-5; 9 bases agree with TRBD2. The CDR3 covers 15 residues. V was clipped by 3 bases and J by 3 bases; unmatched bases: 5. CDR1 is SGHVS, CDR2 FNYEAQ, per germline. DNA of the CDR3: TGTGCCAGCAGCTTTAGCGGGGGAGACGAAGAGACCCAGTACTTC. This gives the protein CASSFSGGDEETQYF.

This clonotype was found a few times. The DNA for the CDR3 is TGTGCCAGCAGTGAAGTAACCCCGAACACTGAAGCTTTCTTT. Encoded protein: CASSEVTPNTEAFF. The V gene is TRBV25-1, the J gene TRBJ1-1; D remains ambiguous. Trimming cost V 2 bases and J 1 base, with 8 bases left between them. Per the germline V gene, CDR1 is MGHDK and CDR2 is SYGVNS. There are 14 residues in the CDR3.

This chain links TRBV10-3 with TRBJ2-2, with a weak D call TRBD1 (6 bases). CDR3 length: 16 amino acids. Germline lookup yields CDR1 ENHRY and CDR2 SYGVKD. V shed 0 bases and J shed 4 bases, with 12 bases lying between them. CDR3 loop: CAISESTVGATGELFF. The DNA of the CDR3 is TGTGCCATCAGTGAGTCGACTGTGGGGGCCACCGGGGAGCTGTTTTTT.

This clonotype was picked up a small number of times. The V call is TRBV30, the J call TRBJ2-2; TRBD1 aligns across 8 bases. CDR1 and CDR2 from the germline V gene are GTSNPN and SVGIG (reference sequence). The CDR3 runs 13 residues. The CDR3 reads CARDRFNTGELFF. DNA of the CDR3: TGTGCTAGGGACAGGTTCAACACCGGGGAGCTGTTTTTT.

This clonotype was counted ten times or more. The gene calls are TRBV20-1 and TRBJ1-5; D ambiguous. Germline-derived CDR1 and CDR2 are DFQATT and SNEGSKA (reference sequence). The V end lost 3 bases, the J end lost 0 bases, and 12 bases lay between the germline ends. This CDR3 spans 15 amino acids. CDR3 sequence reads: CSASLRQTSNQPQHF. In DNA, the CDR3 is TGCAGTGCTAGTCTCCGTCAGACTAGCAATCAGCCCCAGCATTTT.

Details on this clonotype: A read error is the likely source, as a far larger clone sits one nucleotide away. The rearrangement joins TRBV6-2 or TRBV6-3 to TRBJ2-5; TRBD2 might be the D (6 bases). This CDR3 contains 12 residues. The V gene's germline CDR1 is MNHEY and CDR2 SVGEGT. Written as DNA, the CDR3 is TGTTCCAGCTCGCCAGGAGGGGAGACCCAGTACTTC. It translates to CSSSPGGETQYF.

This clonotype occurred many times. The chain recombines TRBV29-1 with TRBJ1-1; D may be TRBD1 (5 bases). The V end was cut by 5 bases, the J end by 6 bases, with 10 bases between. The V gene's germline CDR1 is SQVTM and CDR2 ANQGSEA. The CDR3 contains 11 residues. Written as DNA, the CDR3 is TGCAGCGTTCCCCGGGGGGCTGAAGCTTTCTTT. Amino acid sequence: CSVPRGAEAFF. The variable domain in full, completed from reference TRBV29-1 and TRBJ1-1, reads SAVISQKPSRDICQRGTSLTIQCQVDSQVTMMFWYRQQPGQSLTLIATANQGSEATYESGFVIDKFPISRPNLTFSTLTVSNMSPEDSSIYLCSVPRGAEAFFGQGTRLTVV.

This clonotype has a handful of counts. V gene TRBV7-2 combines with J gene TRBJ2-5; D not certain. The germline CDR1 and CDR2 sequences are SGHTA and FQGNSA. V lost 2 bases, J lost 0 bases, and 16 bases lay in between. The CDR3 spans 17 residues. The CDR3 coding sequence is TGTGCCAGCAGCTTACGCCGACAAGTATTGTACCAAGAGACCCAGTACTTC. Translated, it gives CASSLRRQVLYQETQYF.

This clonotype was found many times. The chain has TRBV29-1 and TRBJ2-7, with 10 bases fitting TRBD2. The CDR3 runs 13 residues. Germline CDR1 reads SQVTM; CDR2 reads ANQGSEA. Trimming took 2 bases from V and 5 from J; bases not matched to a gene: 3. The CDR3 DNA follows: TGCAGCGTTGAACTAGCGGGAGAGAACGAGCAGTACTTC. Its protein is CSVELAGENEQYF.

The chain employs TRBV7-9 and TRBJ2-3; D gene unclear. Trimming removed 1 base from V and 2 bases from J, with 10 bases in between. Looked up from germline, CDR1 is SEHNR and CDR2 is FQNEAQ (reference sequence). This CDR3 spans 15 amino acids. The CDR3 DNA reads as TGTGCCAGCAGCTTAGGGGATAGAGTCACAGATACGCAGTATTTT. Translating gives CASSLGDRVTDTQYF. The full variable domain, rest sourced from reference TRBV7-9 and TRBJ2-3, is DTGVSQNPRHKITKRGQNVTFRCDPISEHNRLYWYRQTLGQGPEFLTYFQNEAQLEKSRLLSDRFSAERPKGSFSTLEIQRTEQGDSAMYLCASSLGDRVTDTQYFGPGTRLTVL.

In its sample, this clonotype was seen a few times. V is TRBV14 and J is TRBJ2-2; the D is unclear. With 1 base removed from V and 2 bases from J, the gap between germline ends came to 5 bases. The CDR3 is made up of 14 amino acids. Germline V gene data show CDR1 as SGHDN and CDR2 as FVKESK. The CDR3 loop reads CASSQGRNTGELFF. The CDR3 DNA sequence: TGTGCCAGCAGCCAAGGAAGAAACACCGGGGAGCTGTTTTTT.

Ten or more counts support this clonotype. CDR3 in amino acids: CASSWGASYEQYF. The CDR3 coding sequence is TGTGCCAGCAGCTGGGGGGCCTCCTACGAGCAGTACTTC. This rearrangement joins TRBV5-5 to TRBJ2-7, with D perhaps matching TRBD1 or TRBD2 (6 bases each). The CDR3 sequence is 13 residues long. V gave up 3 bases and J gave up 0 bases, with 7 bases separating them. The germline V gene has CDR1 SGHKS and CDR2 YYEKEE (reference sequence).

In its sample, this clonotype was seen many times. V gene TRBV14 combines with J gene TRBJ2-1; D is possibly TRBD1 (6 bases). V dropped 3 bases and J dropped 0 bases, with 9 bases sitting between them. Germline assignment: CDR1 SGHDN and CDR2 FVKESK. There are 15 residues in the CDR3. The DNA for the CDR3 is TGTGCCAGCAGCCAGAAAGGGGGCTCCTACAATGAGCAGTTCTTC. It encodes CASSQKGGSYNEQFF. Combining the CDR3 with reference TRBV14 and TRBJ2-1 gives the whole variable domain EAGVTQFPSHSVIEKGQTVTLRCDPISGHDNLYWYRRVMGKEIKFLLHFVKESKQDESGMPNNRFLAERTGGTYSTLKVQPAELEDSGVYFCASSQKGGSYNEQFFGPGTRLTVL.

In this sample, this clonotype turned up a few times. The gene calls are TRBV27 and TRBJ2-7; TRBD2 matches at 9 bases. CDR3 length equals 14 residues. Trimming took 7 bases from V and 6 from J; bases not matched to a gene: 10. The V gene's germline CDR1 is MNHEY and CDR2 SMNVEV (reference sequence). CDR3 coding DNA: TGTGCCAGCAATGTGCGGGGGGGGCATAGCGAGCAGTACTTC. Protein: CASNVRGGHSEQYF.

This clonotype was seen more than once but under ten times. The V call is TRBV11-3, the J call TRBJ1-6; D remains ambiguous. CDR1 is SGHNT and CDR2 is YENEEA in the germline V gene. The length of the CDR3 is 16 residues. V was trimmed by 2 bases and J by 0 bases, leaving 8 bases between them. The CDR3 here is CASSLKGSSYNSPLHF. The DNA for the CDR3 is TGTGCCAGCAGCTTAAAAGGGAGCTCCTATAATTCACCCCTCCACTTT.

This clonotype was seen ten or more times. The V and J genes are TRBV5-1 and TRBJ2-5; D is undetermined. V lost 1 base, J lost 3 bases, and 7 bases lay in between. The CDR3 sequence is 13 residues long. Germline CDR1 reads SGHRS; CDR2 reads YFSETQ. The DNA for the CDR3 is TGCGCCAGCAGCTTGAGCTACAAAGAGACCCAGTACTTC. Its protein is CASSLSYKETQYF.

This clonotype was detected a few times. The gene calls are TRBV9 and TRBJ1-5, with unresolved D. Between the trimmed V and J ends, which lost 2 bases and 5 bases, there was a span of 11 bases. The CDR3 has 14 residues. Germline V gene data show CDR1 as SGDLS and CDR2 as YYNGEE. The CDR3 protein is CASSVSPGYQPQHF. As DNA, the CDR3 is TGTGCCAGCAGCGTCAGCCCCGGGTATCAGCCCCAGCATTTT. Drawing the rest from reference TRBV9 and TRBJ1-5, the complete variable domain is DSGVTQTPKHLITATGQRVTLRCSPRSGDLSVYWYQQSLDQGLQFLIQYYNGEERAKGNILERFSAQQFPDLHSELNLSSLELGDSALYFCASSVSPGYQPQHFGDGTRLSIL.

The rearrangement links TRBV5-6 to TRBJ1-6; D remains ambiguous. V was trimmed by 0 bases and J by 10 bases, leaving 14 bases between them. CDR1 is SGHDT, CDR2 YYEEEE, per germline. This CDR3 region has 15 residues. The CDR3 region is CASSLVDYDFSPLHF. CDR3 in DNA: TGTGCCAGCAGCTTGGTCGACTACGACTTCTCACCCCTCCACTTT.

This clonotype was seen ten or more times. V usage is TRBV10-1 and J usage is TRBJ2-2, with TRBD1 identical over 8 bases. Germline V gene lookup returns CDR1 WNHNN and CDR2 SYGVQD (reference sequence). The ends lost 5 bases at V and 4 bases at J; junction bases unmatched: 3. The CDR3 length is 14 residues. CDR3: CASSTGGSTGELFF. The CDR3 DNA reads TGCGCCAGCAGTACAGGGGGGAGCACCGGGGAGCTGTTTTTT.

This clonotype was counted at least ten times. Here the CDR3 reads CASRTHYRTDTQYF. The DNA of the CDR3 is TGTGCCAGCAGGACGCACTACCGCACAGATACGCAGTATTTT. The rearrangement uses TRBV7-2 and TRBJ2-3; the D is unclear. The V and J ends lost 6 bases and 1 base respectively, with 11 bases between them. The length of the CDR3 is 14 residues. The V gene's germline CDR1 is SGHTA and CDR2 FQGNSA.

The chain carries TRBV10-3 and TRBJ2-6, with D tentatively TRBD2 (6 bases). This CDR3 spans 17 amino acids. Trimming removed 4 bases at V and 0 bases at J, with 13 bases between. Germline loops: CDR1 ENHRY, CDR2 SYGVKD. CDR3 amino acids: CAISAGGTGSGANVLTF. The CDR3 nucleotides read TGTGCCATCAGTGCCGGCGGGACGGGCTCTGGGGCCAACGTCCTGACTTTC.

This clonotype showed up many times. The chain has TRBV29-1 and TRBJ1-2; D ambiguous. Germline V CDR1 and CDR2: SQVTM, ANQGSEA. Trimming shortened V by 4 bases and J by 2 bases, and 11 bases separated the two germline ends. This CDR3 is built from 13 residues. The CDR3 reads CSVVGIRNYGYTF. The CDR3 nucleotides are TGCAGCGTTGTGGGCATCCGAAACTATGGCTACACCTTC. The entire variable domain, with the rest obtained from reference TRBV29-1 and TRBJ1-2, is as follows: SAVISQKPSRDICQRGTSLTIQCQVDSQVTMMFWYRQQPGQSLTLIATANQGSEATYESGFVIDKFPISRPNLTFSTLTVSNMSPEDSSIYLCSVVGIRNYGYTFGSGTRLTVV.

This clonotype appeared a few times. This rearrangement joins TRBV18 to TRBJ2-3; the match to TRBD2 covers 8 bases. V was pared by 3 bases and J by 3 bases, with 8 bases of the junction left unmatched. This CDR3 is built from 16 residues. Germline V lookup: CDR1 KGHSH, CDR2 LQKENI. CDR3 DNA: TGTGCCAGCTCACCTTCCGGGGGGGCTGATACAGATACGCAGTATTTT. Protein sequence: CASSPSGGADTDTQYF.